Sequencing of this TCR beta chain was carried out in a study of blood T cell repertoires in COVID-19. Across the study: Sites across the United States, Italy and Spain contributed samples from acute and convalescent COVID-19. T cells, B-cell-depleted T cells, or PBMCs provided the cDNA or gDNA that served as material.

The CDR3 length is 16 residues. CDR1 MDHEN and CDR2 SYDVKM come from the germline V gene. Trimming left V 5 bases short and J 1 base short, with 17 bases between. This clone was counted only a few times. In the authors' workflow: By means of reference gene primer amplification, nucleated cell counts were estimated. This table comes from immunoSEQ multiplex PCR, and its TCRdb copy is limited to in-frame clones, with some not included. D and trimming were read from the DNA, whereas the V and J calls and clone size are those reported in that table. The sample has 99,000 or so clones, roughly 82% seen once.

The sequence derives from a man aged 55-75 years with acute or convalescent COVID-19. This sequence joins TRBV28 and TRBJ1-1, with D possibly being TRBD1 (6 bases). Sequenced: peripheral blood. The chain's CDR3 is CASSLIWGQENTEAFF. The CDR3 nucleotides read TGTGCCAGCAGTCTCATCTGGGGGCAAGAGAACACTGAAGCTTTCTTT. Supplemented by reference TRBV28 and TRBJ1-1, the full variable domain reads DVKVTQSSRYLVKRTGEKVFLECVQDMDHENMFWYRQDPGLGLRLIYFSYDVKMKEKGDIPEGYSVSREKKERFSLILESASTNQTSMYLCASSLIWGQENTEAFFGQGTRLTVV.